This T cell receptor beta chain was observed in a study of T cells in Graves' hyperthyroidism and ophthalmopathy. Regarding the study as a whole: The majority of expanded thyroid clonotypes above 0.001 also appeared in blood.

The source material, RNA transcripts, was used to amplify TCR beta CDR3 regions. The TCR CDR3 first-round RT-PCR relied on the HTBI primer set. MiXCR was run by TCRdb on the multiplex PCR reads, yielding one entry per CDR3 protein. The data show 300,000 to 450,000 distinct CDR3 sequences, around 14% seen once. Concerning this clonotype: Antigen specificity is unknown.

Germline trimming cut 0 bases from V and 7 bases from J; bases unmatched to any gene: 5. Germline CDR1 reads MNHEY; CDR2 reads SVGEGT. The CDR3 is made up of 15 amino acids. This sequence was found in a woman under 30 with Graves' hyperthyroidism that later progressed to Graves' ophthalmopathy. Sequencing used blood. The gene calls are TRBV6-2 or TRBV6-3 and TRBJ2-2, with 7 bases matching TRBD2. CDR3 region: CASSYSSLAVGELFF. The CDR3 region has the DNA TGTGCCAGCAGTTACTCGAGCCTAGCGGTCGGGGAGCTGTTTTTT.